These T cell receptor beta chains were read from a single sample in a study of control samples from healthy donors and cancer patients. Clones were sequenced by immunoSEQ multiplex PCR, and TCRdb holds only the in-frame ones, with some missing. The sample lists 150,000 or so clones; under 95% were seen once. Sequencing input: blood. The origin of the receptors is a man younger than 35 in good health. Both conserved end residues are part of each CDR3. D genes are given only for firm matches. Size tells how often a clone was seen (once, few, many) or the class of an expanded clone, and some rows leave it out.

>14|.|TRBV28|TRBJ1-5|.
CASSLLRGDQPQHF
TGTGCCAGCAGTTTACTCAGGGGCGATCAGCCCCAGCATTTT
>14|.|TRBV19|TRBJ1-4|.
CASTIGGDDEKLFF
TGTGCCAGTACCATAGGAGGGGACGATGAAAAACTGTTTTTT
>12|.|TRBV6-5|TRBJ1-2|.
CASRAEVSGYTF
TGTGCCAGCAGAGCAGAGGTGAGTGGCTACACCTTC
>19|.|TRBV7-2|TRBJ2-1|TRBD1
CASSYPNSPGQGSYNEQFF
TGTGCCAGCAGCTATCCCAACAGTCCGGGACAGGGCTCCTACAATGAGCAGTTCTTC
>14|.|TRBV28|TRBJ1-6|.
CASRGGRGNSPLHF
TGTGCCAGCAGGGGGGGACGGGGAAATTCACCCCTCCACTTT
>16|.|TRBV4-3|TRBJ2-1|TRBD2
CASSQDGAGGYNEQFF
TGCGCCAGCAGCCAAGACGGAGCGGGGGGCTACAATGAGCAGTTCTTC
>14|.|TRBV5-1|TRBJ1-1|.
CASSLGHLNTEAFF
TGCGCCAGCAGCTTGGGACACTTGAACACTGAAGCTTTCTTT
>16|.|TRBV5-3|TRBJ2-7|TRBD1
CARSFPNGQGANEQYF
TGTGCCAGAAGCTTTCCGAACGGACAGGGGGCTAACGAGCAGTACTTC
>15|.|TRBV19|TRBJ2-6|.
CASSIGANGANVLTF
TGTGCCAGTAGTATCGGGGCGAATGGGGCCAACGTCCTGACTTTC
>14|.|TRBV7-6|TRBJ1-1|.
CASSLDPKGARAFF
TGTGCCAGCAGCTTAGACCCCAAAGGGGCTCGGGCTTTCTTT
>15|few|TRBV18|TRBJ1-5|TRBD1
CASSLVDREYHVKHF
TGTGCCAGCTCACTCGTTGACAGGGAATATCACGTAAAGCATTTT
>14|once|TRBV3-1/TRBV3-2|TRBJ2-5|.
CASSQVVVSETQYF
TGTGCCAGCAGCCAAGTAGTAGTTTCGGAGACCCAGTACTTC
>14|.|TRBV5-1|TRBJ1-4|.
CASTNPATNEKLFF
TGCGCCAGCACAAACCCAGCAACTAATGAAAAACTGTTTTTT
>14|.|TRBV6-5|TRBJ1-2|.
CASSTPGSSSGYTF
TGTGCCAGCAGTACCCCGGGCTCCTCCTCTGGCTACACCTTC
>17|once|TRBV3-1/TRBV3-2|TRBJ1-2|.
CASSQDPALSFGYGYTF
TGTGCCAGCAGCCAAGATCCCGCATTATCCTTTGGCTATGGCTACACCTTC
>15|few|TRBV6-2/TRBV6-3|TRBJ2-3|.
CASSQAEGLTDTQYF
TGTGCCAGCAGTCAAGCCGAGGGTCTCACAGATACGCAGTATTTT
>16|few|TRBV24-1|TRBJ2-3|.
CATSDLRFGGFDTQYF
TGTGCCACCAGTGATTTGAGGTTTGGCGGTTTCGATACGCAGTATTTT
>14|few|TRBV19|TRBJ1-6|.
CASSIGQGISPLHF
TGTGCCAGTAGTATCGGTCAGGGTATAAGTCCCCTCCACTTT
>14|.|TRBV5-4|TRBJ1-2|.
CASSLWRGESGYTF
TGTGCCAGCAGCTTGTGGCGTGGGGAATCTGGCTACACCTTC
>16|.|TRBV6-1|TRBJ2-7|.
CASSEIFYGGSYEQYF
TGTGCCAGCAGTGAAATTTTTTACGGCGGATCCTACGAGCAGTACTTC
>13|.|TRBV5-5|TRBJ1-4|.
CATSFTANEKLFF
TGTGCCACCTCCTTCACGGCTAATGAAAAACTGTTTTTT
>14|.|TRBV6-5|TRBJ1-2|TRBD1
CASSWGTGDYGYTF
TGTGCCAGCAGTTGGGGGACAGGCGACTATGGCTACACCTTC
>11|.|TRBV6-5|TRBJ2-1|TRBD2
CARNGGWSQFF
TGTGCCCGGAACGGGGGGTGGTCCCAGTTCTTC
>13|.|TRBV5-6|TRBJ2-3|.
CASSRLTTDTQYF
TGTGCCAGCAGCAGGCTCACCACAGATACGCAGTATTTT
>16|.|TRBV7-3|TRBJ2-3|.
CASSLLTGPLTDTQYF
TGTGCCAGCAGCTTACTGACCGGGCCACTCACAGATACGCAGTATTTT
>14|.|TRBV5-5|TRBJ2-7|TRBD1
CASGQAGSSYEQYF
TGTGCCAGCGGACAGGCCGGTAGCTCCTACGAGCAGTACTTC
>16|.|TRBV7-9|TRBJ2-4|.
CASSLGGGRAKNIQYF
TGTGCCAGCAGCTTAGGAGGGGGTCGAGCCAAAAACATTCAGTACTTC
>18|.|TRBV2|TRBJ1-2|.
CASSVGGSWSGNNYGYTF
TGTGCCAGCAGTGTTGGGGGGAGTTGGTCGGGGAATAACTATGGCTACACCTTC
>14|.|TRBV5-8|TRBJ2-3|TRBD1
CASSFRGRTDTQYF
TGTGCCAGCAGCTTCAGGGGGCGGACAGATACGCAGTATTTT
>14|few|TRBV19|TRBJ1-4|TRBD1
CASANRGETEKLFF
TGTGCCAGTGCGAACAGGGGGGAGACTGAAAAACTGTTTTTT
>21|.|TRBV6-2/TRBV6-3|TRBJ2-1|TRBD2
CASSYSTGHDLAAIFYNEQFF
TGTGCCAGCAGTTACTCGACTGGCCACGACCTAGCGGCGATCTTCTACAATGAGCAGTTCTTC
>15|.|TRBV19|TRBJ1-5|TRBD1
CASSFRDRAHQPQHF
TGTGCCAGTAGTTTTAGAGACAGGGCCCATCAGCCCCAGCATTTT
>14|.|TRBV4-3|TRBJ2-1|.
CASSHLGPDNEQFF
TGCGCCAGCAGCCACCTGGGACCTGACAATGAGCAGTTCTTC
>15|.|TRBV6-2/TRBV6-3|TRBJ1-5|TRBD1
CASSVDRDSNQPQHF
TGTGCCAGCAGTGTGGACAGGGATAGCAATCAGCCCCAGCATTTT
>12|.|TRBV6-5|TRBJ2-3|TRBD1
CASTPGGDTQYF
TGTGCCAGCACCCCAGGGGGCGATACGCAGTATTTT
>18|.|TRBV4-2|TRBJ1-6|TRBD1
CASSQGPPGTGDNSPLHF
TGTGCCAGCAGCCAAGGGCCCCCTGGGACAGGGGATAATTCACCCCTCCACTTT
>16|.|TRBV18|TRBJ2-2|TRBD1
CASSPPIRGLTGELFF
TGTGCCAGCTCACCACCGATCAGGGGGCTTACCGGGGAGCTGTTTTTT
>15|.|TRBV7-2|TRBJ1-4|.
CASSLERAANEKLFF
TGTGCCAGCAGCTTAGAGAGGGCGGCTAATGAAAAACTGTTTTTT
>15|.|TRBV3-1/TRBV3-2|TRBJ2-1|.
CASSQDWTQYNEQFF
TGTGCCAGCAGCCAAGATTGGACCCAATACAATGAGCAGTTCTTC
>13|.|TRBV7-9|TRBJ1-1|.
CASSSPGGQNAFF
TGTGCCAGCAGCTCGCCCGGGGGGCAGAACGCTTTCTTT
>18|once|TRBV4-1|TRBJ1-5|.
CASSQDSPLFQGNQPQHF
TGCGCCAGCAGCCAAGATTCCCCCTTGTTCCAGGGTAATCAGCCCCAGCATTTT
>13|.|TRBV5-1|TRBJ2-7|.
CASSPGAAYEQYF
TGCGCCAGCAGTCCCGGGGCGGCCTACGAGCAGTACTTC